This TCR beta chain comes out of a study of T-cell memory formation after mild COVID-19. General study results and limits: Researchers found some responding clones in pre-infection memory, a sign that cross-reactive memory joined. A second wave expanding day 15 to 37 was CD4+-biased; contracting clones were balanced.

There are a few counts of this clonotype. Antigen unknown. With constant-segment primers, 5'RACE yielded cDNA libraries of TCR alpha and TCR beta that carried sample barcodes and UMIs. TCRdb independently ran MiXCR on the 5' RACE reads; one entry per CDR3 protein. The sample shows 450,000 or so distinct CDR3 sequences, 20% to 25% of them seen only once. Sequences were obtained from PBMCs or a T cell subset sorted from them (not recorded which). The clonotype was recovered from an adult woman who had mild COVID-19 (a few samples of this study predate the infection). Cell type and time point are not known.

CDR3 nucleotides: TGTGCCAGCAGCTCCCGACTAGCGGGAAGGGTACTCGAGCAGTACTTC. This codes for CASSSRLAGRVLEQYF. The chain uses TRBV7-2 and TRBJ2-7; 11 bases fit TRBD2. This CDR3 contains 16 residues. Trimming at V came to 4 bases and at J to 6 bases, leaving 11 bases not matched to a gene. Germline V CDR1 and CDR2: SGHTA, FQGNSA.